This T cell receptor (beta chain) comes out of a study of T cell responses to AZD1222 COVID-19 vaccine. Study-level findings and limits: Spike-specific TCR repertoires showed rising breadth and depth after two AZD1222 doses. Sampling captured repertoires only after the peak T cell response. The donor cohort was predominantly white British with a female majority, and clonal diversity may have been underestimated.

The CDR3 has 13 amino acids. Germline CDR1 is MNHEY and CDR2 is SVGAGI. Deletions cut 8 bases from V and 4 bases from J, with 14 bases between. This table comes from immunoSEQ multiplex PCR, and its TCRdb copy is limited to in-frame clones, with some not included. The table has about 56,000 clones, 75% to 90% seen once. Of note for this clone: Its antigen is not known.

The chain recombines TRBV6-5 with TRBJ1-2; possibly TRBD1 for D (5 bases). Sequencing was performed on peripheral blood, taken 28 days after the second AZD1222 dose. This clonotype was sampled from an adult who received the AZD1222 COVID-19 vaccine. The CDR3 loop reads CASSNGGTYGYTF. The CDR3 coding sequence is TGTGCCAGCTCCAACGGGGGAACCTATGGCTACACCTTC.